This T cell receptor beta chain came from a study of beta chain features in type 1 diabetes. Study findings and constraints: Insertion counts at VDJ junctions were lower in type 1 diabetes patients, who also showed more deletions there.

Turning to this clone: The target antigen is unknown.

Sequenced material consisted of expressed TCRB transcripts (all of the isolated RNA was reverse transcribed). Clones were read by immunoSEQ multiplex PCR, and TCRdb kept only the in-frame ones, dropping some. The sample records just over 450,000 clones, 30% being singletons. Between the trimmed V and J ends, which lost 0 bases and 9 bases, there was a span of 9 bases. The germline CDR1 and CDR2 sequences are SGHDN and FVKESK. The CDR3 spans 13 residues. The TCR was taken from a man between 18 and 35 years old in good health. The specimen was naive CD4+ T cells from blood. The V call is TRBV14, the J call TRBJ2-1; D may be TRBD2 (5 bases). The CDR3 spells CASSQEGGGEQFF. The CDR3 DNA sequence: TGTGCCAGCAGCCAAGAAGGAGGAGGTGAGCAGTTCTTC. The full variable domain, with the rest looked up from reference TRBV14 and TRBJ2-1, is EAGVTQFPSHSVIEKGQTVTLRCDPISGHDNLYWYRRVMGKEIKFLLHFVKESKQDESGMPNNRFLAERTGGTYSTLKVQPAELEDSGVYFCASSQEGGGEQFFGPGTRLTVL.